This T cell receptor beta chain originates from a study of T cells after yellow fever vaccination. Using its own MiXCR run on the 5' RACE reads, TCRdb lists one record per CDR3 protein. The sample contains 450,000 to 600,000 distinct CDR3 sequences, roughly 12% of which appear only once. This clonotype was counted a few times. Antigen: not known. Germline CDR1 reads SGHRS; CDR2 reads YFSETQ. V gave up 0 bases and J gave up 4 bases; unmatched junction bases: 6. This CDR3 spans 15 amino acids. General observations from the study: The booster response re-showed most primary clones: about 96% CD4, approximately 86% CD8.

The source is a man aged 25 to 40 who received the YFV17D yellow fever vaccine. Sequenced here: PBMCs, sampled on the day of the yellow fever booster vaccination. V and J are TRBV5-1 and TRBJ2-7; TRBD1 aligns across 8 bases. The CDR3 DNA is TGCGCCAGCAGCTTGGTGGCAGGGGGCATGTACGAGCAGTACTTC. Translated: CASSLVAGGMYEQYF.